The 22 T cell receptor beta chains reported below all come from one sample, sequenced in a study of blood T cells in healthy people across ages. Then a second PCR, running about 6 to 12 cycles, was carried out with a sample-barcoded 5' primer and a J-beta primer mix. TCRdb re-analysed the 5' RACE reads in MiXCR, keeping a single row per CDR3 protein. This table holds about 1,800,000 distinct CDR3 sequences, roughly 28% found once. Sequenced: blood. The source is a woman younger than 45 in good health.

This clonotype was seen more than once but under ten times. The gene calls are TRBV28 and TRBJ2-1; 10 bases agree with TRBD1. The CDR3 sequence is 16 residues long. With V trimmed by 10 bases and J by 8 bases, 17 bases remained unmatched. Germline CDR1 and CDR2: MDHEN and SYDVKM. The CDR3, as DNA: TGTGCCACCCCATTCCGATTTTCGACAGGGGGCGATGAGCAGTTCTTC. Encoded protein: CATPFRFSTGGDEQFF.

This clonotype showed up many times. The gene calls are TRBV4-2 and TRBJ2-1, with TRBD1 matching over 7 bases. CDR1 and CDR2 from the germline V gene are LGHNA and YNFKEQ. The CDR3 consists of 15 residues. V shed 4 bases and J 3 bases; nucleotides not matched to a gene: 6. In DNA form, the CDR3 reads TGTGCCAGCAGCCGAGGGACAGAGTTCTACAATGAGCAGTTCTTC. Translating it yields CASSRGTEFYNEQFF.

This clonotype was counted many times. The chain links TRBV20-1 to TRBJ2-7; D remains unclear. The germline V gene has CDR1 DFQATT and CDR2 SNEGSKA (reference sequence). The CDR3 spans 13 residues. Between the trimmed V and J ends, which lost 6 bases and 2 bases, there was a span of 14 bases. The CDR3 region has the DNA TGCAGTGCCAGGCCCACAAGCACCTACGAGCAGTACTTC. Protein product: CSARPTSTYEQYF.

Concerning this clonotype: A much larger clone lies a single base off, so this may be a read error. V is TRBV7-6 and J is TRBJ2-1, with 8 nucleotides matching TRBD1. CDR3 length: 19 amino acids. The germline V gene has CDR1 SGHVS and CDR2 FNYEAQ. Germline trimming cut 0 bases from V and 4 bases from J; bases unmatched to any gene: 14. DNA for the CDR3: TGTGCCAGCAGCTTAGCCTCCGTCGATTGGGACAGGCTGTACAATGAGCAGTTCTTC. This gives the protein CASSLASVDWDRLYNEQFF.

The chain recombines TRBV2 with TRBJ2-1; 14 bases line up with TRBD2. Germline V lookup: CDR1 SNHLY, CDR2 FYNNEI. V was clipped by 6 bases and J by 5 bases; unmatched bases: 6. The CDR3 is made up of 16 amino acids. The CDR3 spells CASRDRLAGGHNEQFF. CDR3 nucleotide sequence: TGTGCCAGCAGAGACAGACTAGCGGGAGGGCACAATGAGCAGTTCTTC. Combining the CDR3 with reference TRBV2 and TRBJ2-1 gives the whole variable domain EPEVTQTPSHQVTQMGQEVILRCVPISNHLYFYWYRQILGQKVEFLVSFYNNEISEKSEIFDDQFSVERPDGSNFTLKIRSTKLEDSAMYFCASRDRLAGGHNEQFFGPGTRLTVL.

A word on this clonotype: It may be a read error: a sequence one base away is much more abundant. The rearrangement links TRBV29-1 to TRBJ2-5, with D perhaps matching TRBD2 (6 bases). Germline CDR1 SQVTM, CDR2 ANQGSEA. CDR3 length: 13 amino acids. The chain's CDR3 is CGVGGGNQETQYF. The CDR3 DNA follows: TGCGGCGTTGGTGGGGGGAACCAAGAGACCCAGTACTTC.

The rearrangement uses TRBV14 and TRBJ2-7; D is possibly TRBD1 (6 bases). Germline CDR1 is SGHDN and CDR2 is FVKESK. V lost 8 bases to trimming and J lost 0 bases, with 8 bases between them. The CDR3 spans 12 residues. CDR3 sequence reads: CASGGFSYEQYF. In DNA form, the CDR3 reads TGTGCCAGCGGGGGCTTCTCCTACGAGCAGTACTTC.

The J gene is TRBJ2-5, the V gene TRBV5-1, with a possible D match to TRBD1 (6 bases). Germline V lookup: CDR1 SGHRS, CDR2 YFSETQ. V was cut by 4 bases and J by 11 bases, with 24 bases left in between. The CDR3 runs to 15 residues. In DNA form, the CDR3 reads TGCGCCAGCAGCCCCGGACAGACTCTAGGCCATGAGCAGTACTTC. Translated, it gives CASSPGQTLGHEQYF.

The V call is TRBV5-5, the J call TRBJ1-4; D gene ambiguous. V shed 0 bases and J shed 4 bases, with 10 bases lying between them. CDR3 length equals 15 residues. CDR1 is SGHKS, CDR2 YYEKEE, per germline (reference sequence). The CDR3 here is CASSLGVTLNEKLFF. CDR3 coding DNA: TGTGCCAGCAGCTTGGGGGTGACTCTTAATGAAAAACTGTTTTTT.

This clonotype was seen a few times. V usage is TRBV2 and J usage is TRBJ2-7; 7 nucleotides align to TRBD2. The length of the CDR3 is 12 residues. Losses at the gene ends were 11 bases for V and 4 bases for J; bases not matched to a gene: 8. Germline V lookup: CDR1 SNHLY, CDR2 FYNNEI. The CDR3 loop is CALRDYQYEQYF. The CDR3 bases are TGTGCCTTGCGGGACTACCAATACGAGCAGTACTTC. Full variable domain (remainder filled in from reference TRBV2 and TRBJ2-7): EPEVTQTPSHQVTQMGQEVILRCVPISNHLYFYWYRQILGQKVEFLVSFYNNEISEKSEIFDDQFSVERPDGSNFTLKIRSTKLEDSAMYFCALRDYQYEQYFGPGTRLTVT.

The J gene is TRBJ2-1, the V gene TRBV20-1, with 9 bases aligning to TRBD2. Looked up from germline, CDR1 is DFQATT and CDR2 is SNEGSKA (reference sequence). This CDR3 contains 15 residues. V trimming: 3 bases; J trimming: 2 bases; junction bases outside the gene matches: 5. The CDR3, as DNA: TGCAGTGCTAGGTCAGAGCGGGGGGCCTACAATGAGCAGTTCTTC. Its protein is CSARSERGAYNEQFF.

This clonotype was picked up a small number of times. This chain links TRBV6-6 with TRBJ2-4; possible D gene TRBD2, 5 bases. The J call may be in error: the DNA end matches TRBJ2-7 better. CDR3 size: 12 residues. Germline V lookup: CDR1 MNHNY, CDR2 SVGAGI (reference sequence). CDR3 amino acids: CASSVGGREQYF. CDR3 sequence (DNA): TGTGCCAGCAGTGTAGGAGGTCGCGAGCAGTACTTC.

The V gene is TRBV7-8, the J gene TRBJ2-3; 11 bases are shared with TRBD2. With V trimmed by 7 bases and J by 0 bases, 12 bases remained unmatched. The length of the CDR3 is 18 residues. Per germline, CDR1 SGHVS and CDR2 FQNEAQ. DNA of the CDR3: TGTGCCAGCACCGACGGGACTAGCGGTTTCCTTAGCACAGATACGCAGTATTTT. This sequence encodes CASTDGTSGFLSTDTQYF.

As for this clonotype: Possible read error: a much larger clone is one base away. The gene calls are TRBV20-1 and TRBJ2-4, with 9 bases aligning to TRBD1. The J call may not be correct, given that the DNA end is closer to TRBJ2-7. This CDR3 is 13 amino acids long. From germline, CDR1 is DFQATT and CDR2 SNEGSKA (reference sequence). The CDR3 DNA reads as TGCAGTGACATAGGGACAGGGAGGTACGAGCAGTACTTC. This translates into CSDIGTGRYEQYF.

This chain connects TRBV5-1 to TRBJ2-1, with TRBD2 matching over 7 bases. CDR3 length equals 15 residues. The V gene end was trimmed by 0 bases and the J gene end by 6 bases; junction bases not matched to a gene: 6. CDR1 SGHRS and CDR2 YFSETQ come from the germline V gene. The CDR3 loop is CASSLDGWGGNEQFF. CDR3 bases: TGCGCCAGCAGCTTGGATGGGTGGGGGGGCAATGAGCAGTTCTTC.

The gene calls are TRBV12-3 or TRBV12-4 and TRBJ2-7; D not resolved. The V gene lost 8 bases and the J gene lost 3 bases, with 14 bases spanning the gap. This CDR3 is built from 13 residues. The DNA for the CDR3 is TGTGCCAGCGGGGAAAACAGAATCTACGAGCAGTACTTC. Translated: CASGENRIYEQYF.

This clonotype occurred a few times. The V and J genes are TRBV7-9 and TRBJ2-5; no reliable D call. CDR1 and CDR2 from the germline V gene are SEHNR and FQNEAQ (reference sequence). With 1 base removed from V and 3 bases from J, the gap between germline ends came to 9 bases. This CDR3 spans 14 amino acids. In DNA form, the CDR3 reads TGTGCCAGCAGCTTAGGGCCAGAGAAAGAGACCCAGTACTTC. This gives the protein CASSLGPEKETQYF.

The chain joins TRBV4-2 to TRBJ2-1, with 9 nucleotides matching TRBD2. V lost 4 bases, J lost 7 bases, and 26 bases stayed unmatched. The germline V gene encodes CDR1 LGHNA and CDR2 YNFKEQ. The CDR3 is 21 residues long. The chain's CDR3 is CASSPRPAPSGGISGLNEQFF. DNA for the CDR3: TGTGCCAGCAGCCCGAGGCCGGCGCCAAGCGGGGGGATTTCAGGGTTGAATGAGCAGTTCTTC.

The rearrangement uses TRBV13 and TRBJ1-6, with TRBD1 matching 8 bases. CDR3 length: 13 amino acids. CDR1 is PRHDT and CDR2 is FYEKMQ in the germline V gene (reference sequence). The CDR3 is CALGQGRNSPLHF. The CDR3 region has the DNA TGTGCGTTAGGACAGGGCCGGAATTCACCCCTCCACTTT.

This clonotype was observed many times. The chain is built from TRBV6-2 or TRBV6-3 and TRBJ1-5, with unresolved D. The V gene's germline CDR1 is MNHEY and CDR2 SVGEGT. Trimming pared 6 bases from V and 9 bases from J, leaving 12 bases between. This CDR3 has 12 amino acids. The CDR3 coding sequence is TGTGCCAGCAGCCGTCGGACGGGGCCCCAGCATTTT. This sequence encodes CASSRRTGPQHF.

V and J are TRBV27 and TRBJ2-3; 13 bases align to TRBD2. Germline V gene data show CDR1 as MNHEY and CDR2 as SMNVEV (reference sequence). This CDR3 has 19 amino acids. V shed 6 bases and J 0 bases; nucleotides not matched to a gene: 12. This chain's CDR3 is CASSSRWTSGRMSTDTQYF. CDR3 in DNA: TGTGCCAGCAGCTCTAGATGGACTAGCGGGAGAATGAGCACAGATACGCAGTATTTT.

This clonotype showed up many times. V is TRBV3-1 and J is TRBJ2-6; 9 positions match TRBD1. V lost 4 bases to trimming and J lost 0 bases; unmatched junction nucleotides: 7. Germline CDR1 reads LGHDT; CDR2 reads YNNKEL (reference sequence). CDR3 size: 18 residues. This CDR3 is CASSPTGTGSSGANVLTF. The CDR3, as DNA: TGTGCCAGCAGCCCTACCGGGACAGGGAGCTCTGGGGCCAACGTCCTGACTTTC.